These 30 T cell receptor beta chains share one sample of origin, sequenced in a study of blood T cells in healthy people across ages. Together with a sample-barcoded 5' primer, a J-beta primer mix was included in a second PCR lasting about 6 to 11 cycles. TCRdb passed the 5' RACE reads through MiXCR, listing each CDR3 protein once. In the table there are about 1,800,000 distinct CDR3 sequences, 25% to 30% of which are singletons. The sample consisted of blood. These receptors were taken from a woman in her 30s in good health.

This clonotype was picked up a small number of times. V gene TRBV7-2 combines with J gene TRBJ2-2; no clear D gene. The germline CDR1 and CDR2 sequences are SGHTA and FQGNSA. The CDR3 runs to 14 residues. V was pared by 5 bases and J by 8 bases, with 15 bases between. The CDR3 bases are TGTGCCAGCAGCCCCACATTGGGTACTGGGGAGCTGTTTTTT. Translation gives CASSPTLGTGELFF.

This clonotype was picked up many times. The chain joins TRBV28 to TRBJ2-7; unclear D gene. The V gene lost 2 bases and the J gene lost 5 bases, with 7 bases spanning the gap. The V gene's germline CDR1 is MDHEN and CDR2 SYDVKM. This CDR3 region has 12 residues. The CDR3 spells CASSLGVNEQYF. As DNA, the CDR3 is TGTGCCAGCAGTTTAGGGGTGAACGAGCAGTACTTC.

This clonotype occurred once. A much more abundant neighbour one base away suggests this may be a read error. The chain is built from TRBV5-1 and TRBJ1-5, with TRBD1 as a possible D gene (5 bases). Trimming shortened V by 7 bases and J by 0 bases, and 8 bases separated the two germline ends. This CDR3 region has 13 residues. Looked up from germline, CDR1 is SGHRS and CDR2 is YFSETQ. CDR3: CASLRGSNQPQHF. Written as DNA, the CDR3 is TGCGCCAGCTTGAGGGGTAGCAATCAGCCCCAGCATTTT.

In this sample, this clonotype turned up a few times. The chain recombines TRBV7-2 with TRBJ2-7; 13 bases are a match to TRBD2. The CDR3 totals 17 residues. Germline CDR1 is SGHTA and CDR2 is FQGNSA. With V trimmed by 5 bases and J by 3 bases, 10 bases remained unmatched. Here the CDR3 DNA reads TGTGCCAGCAGCCCCAGGACTAGCGGGAGCCGGGGCTACGAGCAGTACTTC. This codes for CASSPRTSGSRGYEQYF.

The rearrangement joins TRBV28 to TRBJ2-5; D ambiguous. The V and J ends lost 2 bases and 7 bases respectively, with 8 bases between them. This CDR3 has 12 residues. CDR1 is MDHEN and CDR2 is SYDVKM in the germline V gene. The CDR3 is CASSLVGRTQYF. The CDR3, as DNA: TGTGCCAGCAGTTTAGTAGGTCGGACCCAGTACTTC.

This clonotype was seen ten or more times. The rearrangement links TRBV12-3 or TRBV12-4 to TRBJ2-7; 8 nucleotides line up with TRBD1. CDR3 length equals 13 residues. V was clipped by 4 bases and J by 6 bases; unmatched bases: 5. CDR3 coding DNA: TGTGCCAGCAGTTGGGGAGACAGGGGCGAGCAGTACTTC. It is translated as CASSWGDRGEQYF.

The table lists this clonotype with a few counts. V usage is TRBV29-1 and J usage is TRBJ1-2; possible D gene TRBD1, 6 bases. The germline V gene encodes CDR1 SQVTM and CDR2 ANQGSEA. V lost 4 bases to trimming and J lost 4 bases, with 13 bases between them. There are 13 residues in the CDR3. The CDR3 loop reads CSVVAGAGYGYTF. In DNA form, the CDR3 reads TGCAGCGTTGTTGCGGGGGCTGGCTATGGCTACACCTTC.

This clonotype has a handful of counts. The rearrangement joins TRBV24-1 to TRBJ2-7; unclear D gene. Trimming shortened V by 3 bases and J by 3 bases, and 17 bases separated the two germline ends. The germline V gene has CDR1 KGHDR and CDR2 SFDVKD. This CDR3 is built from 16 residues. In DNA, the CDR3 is TGTGCCACCAGTGATCCGGACGGTGACCGTCGCTACGAGCAGTACTTC. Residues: CATSDPDGDRRYEQYF.

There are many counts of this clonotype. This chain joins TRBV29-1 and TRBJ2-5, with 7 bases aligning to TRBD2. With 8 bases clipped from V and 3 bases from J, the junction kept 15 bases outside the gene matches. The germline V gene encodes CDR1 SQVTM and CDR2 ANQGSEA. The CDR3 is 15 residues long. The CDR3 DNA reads TGCAGCACCGATCCGTGGGAGCGGGGTGAAGAGACCCAGTACTTC. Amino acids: CSTDPWERGEETQYF.

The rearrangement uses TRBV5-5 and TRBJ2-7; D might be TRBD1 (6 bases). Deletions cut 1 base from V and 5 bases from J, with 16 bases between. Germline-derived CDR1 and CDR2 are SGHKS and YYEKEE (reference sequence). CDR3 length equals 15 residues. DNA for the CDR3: TGTGCCAGCAGCTTGCAACCAACAGGGACCCACGAGCAGTACTTC. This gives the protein CASSLQPTGTHEQYF.

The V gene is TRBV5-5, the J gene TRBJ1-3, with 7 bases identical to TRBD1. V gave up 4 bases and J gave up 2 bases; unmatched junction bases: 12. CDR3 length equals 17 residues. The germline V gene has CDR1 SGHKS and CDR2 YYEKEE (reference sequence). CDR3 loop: CASSGGPTGMAGNTIYF. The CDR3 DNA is TGTGCCAGCAGCGGGGGGCCGACAGGGATGGCTGGAAACACCATATATTTT.

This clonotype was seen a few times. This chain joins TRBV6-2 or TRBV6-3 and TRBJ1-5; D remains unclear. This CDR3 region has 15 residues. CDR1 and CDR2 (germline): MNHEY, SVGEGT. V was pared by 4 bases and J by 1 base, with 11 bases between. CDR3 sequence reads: CASSSGGKSNQPQHF. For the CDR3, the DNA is TGTGCCAGCAGTTCGGGAGGAAAGAGCAATCAGCCCCAGCATTTT.

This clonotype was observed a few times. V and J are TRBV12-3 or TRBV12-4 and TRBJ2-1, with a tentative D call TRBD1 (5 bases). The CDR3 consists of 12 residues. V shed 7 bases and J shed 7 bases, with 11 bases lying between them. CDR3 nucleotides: TGTGCCAGCAAACTAAGGGGTAATGAGCAGTTCTTC. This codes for CASKLRGNEQFF.

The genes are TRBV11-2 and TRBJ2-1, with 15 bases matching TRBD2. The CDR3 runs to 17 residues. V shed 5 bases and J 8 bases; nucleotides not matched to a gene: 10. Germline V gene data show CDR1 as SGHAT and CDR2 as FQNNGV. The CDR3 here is CASSAGLAGGNRDEQFF. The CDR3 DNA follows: TGTGCCAGCAGCGCCGGACTAGCGGGGGGGAATAGGGATGAGCAGTTCTTC.

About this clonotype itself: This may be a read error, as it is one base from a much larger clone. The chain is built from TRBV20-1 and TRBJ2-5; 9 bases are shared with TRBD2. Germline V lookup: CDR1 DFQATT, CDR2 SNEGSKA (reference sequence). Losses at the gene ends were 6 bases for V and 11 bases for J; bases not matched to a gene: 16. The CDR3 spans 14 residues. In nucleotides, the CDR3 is TGCAGTGCCGCTTTCGAGCGGGGGGCCTACGGGCAGTACTTC. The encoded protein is CSAAFERGAYGQYF.

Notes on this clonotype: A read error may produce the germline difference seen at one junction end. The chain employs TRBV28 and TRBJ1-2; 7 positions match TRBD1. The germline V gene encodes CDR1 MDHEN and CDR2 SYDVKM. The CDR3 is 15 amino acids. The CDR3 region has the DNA TGTGCCTGCAGAACAGGGGTGGCTACTAACTATGGCTACACCTTC. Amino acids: CACRTGVATNYGYTF.

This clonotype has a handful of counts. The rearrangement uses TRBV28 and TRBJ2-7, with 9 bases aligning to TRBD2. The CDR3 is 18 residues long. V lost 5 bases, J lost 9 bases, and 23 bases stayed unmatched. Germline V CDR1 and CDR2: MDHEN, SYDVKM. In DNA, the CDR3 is TGTGCCAGCAGTCCTACTGTCAGACTAGCGGCGTATTACAATGGGCAGTACTTC. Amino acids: CASSPTVRLAAYYNGQYF.

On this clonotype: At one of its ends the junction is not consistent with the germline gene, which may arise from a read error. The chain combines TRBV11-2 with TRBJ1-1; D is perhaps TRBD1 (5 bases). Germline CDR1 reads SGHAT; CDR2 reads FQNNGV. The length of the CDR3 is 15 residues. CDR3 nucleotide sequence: TGTGCCAGCAGCGTAGAGACAGTGGGGAACACTGAAGCTTTCTTT. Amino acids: CASSVETVGNTEAFF.

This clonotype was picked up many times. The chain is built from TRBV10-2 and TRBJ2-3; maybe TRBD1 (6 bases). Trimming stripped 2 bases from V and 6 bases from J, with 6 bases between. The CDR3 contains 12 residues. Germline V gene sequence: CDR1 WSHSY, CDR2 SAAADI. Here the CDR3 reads CASSEGQDTQYF. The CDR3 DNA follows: TGCGCCAGCAGTGAGGGACAGGATACGCAGTATTTT.

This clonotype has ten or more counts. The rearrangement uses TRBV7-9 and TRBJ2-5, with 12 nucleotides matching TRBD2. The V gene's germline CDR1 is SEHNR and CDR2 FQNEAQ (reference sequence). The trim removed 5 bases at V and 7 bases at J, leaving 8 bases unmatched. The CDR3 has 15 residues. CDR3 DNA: TGTGCCAGCAGCCCGAGATCGACTAGCGGGGGGACCCAGTACTTC. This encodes CASSPRSTSGGTQYF.

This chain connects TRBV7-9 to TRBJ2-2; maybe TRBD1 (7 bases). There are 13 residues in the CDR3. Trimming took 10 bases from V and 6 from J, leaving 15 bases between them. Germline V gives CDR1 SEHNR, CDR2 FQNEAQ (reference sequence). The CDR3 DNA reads TGTGCCAACGGACAGGAGGGGGCCGGGGAGCTGTTTTTT. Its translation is CANGQEGAGELFF.

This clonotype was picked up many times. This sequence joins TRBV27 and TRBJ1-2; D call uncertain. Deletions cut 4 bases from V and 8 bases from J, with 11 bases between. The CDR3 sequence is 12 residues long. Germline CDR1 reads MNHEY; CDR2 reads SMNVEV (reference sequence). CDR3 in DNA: TGTGCCAGCAGTTCTGCGACGCACGGCTACACCTTC. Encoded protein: CASSSATHGYTF.

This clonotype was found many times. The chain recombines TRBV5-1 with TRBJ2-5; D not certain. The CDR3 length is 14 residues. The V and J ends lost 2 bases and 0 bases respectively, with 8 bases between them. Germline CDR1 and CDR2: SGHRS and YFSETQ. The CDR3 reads CASSFLQDQETQYF. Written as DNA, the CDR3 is TGCGCCAGCAGCTTTTTACAAGACCAAGAGACCCAGTACTTC.

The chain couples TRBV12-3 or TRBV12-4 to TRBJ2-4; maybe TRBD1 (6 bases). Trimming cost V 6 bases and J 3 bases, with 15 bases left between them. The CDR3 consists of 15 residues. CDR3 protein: CASREGGVGKNIQYF. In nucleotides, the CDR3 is TGTGCCAGCAGGGAAGGGGGAGTCGGCAAAAACATTCAGTACTTC.

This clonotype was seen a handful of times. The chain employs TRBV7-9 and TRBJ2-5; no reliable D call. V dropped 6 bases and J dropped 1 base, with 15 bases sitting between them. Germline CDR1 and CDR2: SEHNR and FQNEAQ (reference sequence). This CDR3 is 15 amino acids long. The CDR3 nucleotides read TGTGCCAGCAGTCCCGGTGGTCACGGCCAAGAGACCCAGTACTTC. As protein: CASSPGGHGQETQYF.

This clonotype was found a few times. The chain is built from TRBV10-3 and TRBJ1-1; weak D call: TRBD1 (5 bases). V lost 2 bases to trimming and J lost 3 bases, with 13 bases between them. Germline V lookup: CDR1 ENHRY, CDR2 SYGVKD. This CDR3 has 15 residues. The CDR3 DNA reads TGTGCCATCAGTGAGATGGGGGAGTTTGACACTGAAGCTTTCTTT. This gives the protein CAISEMGEFDTEAFF.

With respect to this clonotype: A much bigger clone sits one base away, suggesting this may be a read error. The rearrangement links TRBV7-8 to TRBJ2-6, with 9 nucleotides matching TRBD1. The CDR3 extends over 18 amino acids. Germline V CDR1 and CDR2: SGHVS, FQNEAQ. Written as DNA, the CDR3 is TGTGCCAGCAGCTTAGTACAGGGGGCTAGCTCTGGGGCCAACGTCCGGACTTTC. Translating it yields CASSLVQGASSGANVRTF.

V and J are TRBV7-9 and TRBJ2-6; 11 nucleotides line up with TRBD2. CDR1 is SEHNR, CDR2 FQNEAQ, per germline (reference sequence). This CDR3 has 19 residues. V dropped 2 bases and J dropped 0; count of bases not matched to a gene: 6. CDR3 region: CASSLWGTSGSSGANVLTF. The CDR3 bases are TGTGCCAGCAGCTTATGGGGGACTAGCGGTAGCTCTGGGGCCAACGTCCTGACTTTC.

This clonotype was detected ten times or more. CDR3 sequence (DNA): TGTGCCAGCAGCTTATCCCTCACAGATACGCAGTATTTT. It yields the protein CASSLSLTDTQYF. The J gene is TRBJ2-3, the V gene TRBV6-4; D remains ambiguous. Between the trimmed V and J ends, which lost 6 bases and 2 bases, there was a span of 9 bases. The CDR3 is 13 residues long. Germline-derived CDR1 and CDR2 are MRHNA and SNTAGT.

Written as DNA, the CDR3 is TGCGCCAGCAGCGGTAACTGGGGCAATGAGCAGTTCTTC. It translates to CASSGNWGNEQFF. The chain recombines TRBV5-1 with TRBJ2-1; D is unresolved. The germline V and J ends were trimmed by 4 bases and 6 bases, with 11 bases remaining between them. The length of the CDR3 is 13 residues. Germline CDR1 reads SGHRS; CDR2 reads YFSETQ.